These T cell receptor beta chains were read from a single sample in a study of cytomegalovirus exposure and HLA in healthy donors. Sequencing used immunoSEQ multiplex PCR; TCRdb keeps in-frame clones, though not all of them. This sample has 100,000 to 150,000 clones, with over 70% found just once. Sequencing was performed on PBMCs. These receptors were obtained from a woman aged 55-69 years in good health and CMV-seropositive. Both conserved end residues are part of each CDR3. Clone size, where shown, is once, few, many, or a class for clones that have expanded.

V	size	J	CDR3
TRBV4-1	NA	TRBJ1-2	CASSQEEVMDYGYTF
TRBV5-5	NA	TRBJ1-2	CASSTGGGTNYGYTF
TRBV6-6	NA	TRBJ1-1	CASSYVRQGAFF
TRBV6-5	few	TRBJ1-1	CASIRMTGTNTEAFF
TRBV10-3	NA	TRBJ1-4	CAIAIDRGFNEKLFF
TRBV9	NA	TRBJ1-4	CASSDTGGGEKLFF
TRBV19	NA	TRBJ2-3	CASSEYAGGTDTQYF
TRBV29-1	NA	TRBJ1-1	CSARTGTMNTEAFF
TRBV9	NA	TRBJ2-5	CASSFEDRGQETQYF
TRBV7-8	NA	TRBJ1-2	CASSLDLNYGYTF
TRBV7-8	NA	TRBJ2-1	CASSLELAEGNEQFF
TRBV5-4	NA	TRBJ2-5	CASSSKRVETQYF
TRBV7-3	NA	TRBJ2-5	CASSAEGAGQETQYF
TRBV7-9	NA	TRBJ2-5	CASSSQETQYF
TRBV5-1	NA	TRBJ2-7	CASSPRTGGATGYEQYF
TRBV6-5	few	TRBJ2-7	CASSYPRGGEQYF
TRBV5-3	few	TRBJ2-5	CARSFPLAGLRETQYF
TRBV6-5	NA	TRBJ2-7	CASSRWDRLNEQYF
TRBV27	NA	TRBJ2-7	CASSHGTASYEQYF
TRBV7-2	NA	TRBJ2-5	CASSPYRGWETQYF